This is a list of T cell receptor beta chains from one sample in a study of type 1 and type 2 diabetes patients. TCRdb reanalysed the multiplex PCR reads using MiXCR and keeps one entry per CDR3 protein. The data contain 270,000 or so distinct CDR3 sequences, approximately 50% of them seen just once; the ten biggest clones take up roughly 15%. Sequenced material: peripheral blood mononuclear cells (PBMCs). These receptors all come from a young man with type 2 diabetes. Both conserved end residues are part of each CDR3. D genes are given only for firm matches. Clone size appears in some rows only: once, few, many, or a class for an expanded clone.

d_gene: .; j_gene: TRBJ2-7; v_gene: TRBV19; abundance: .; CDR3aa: CASSMGPLSYEQYF; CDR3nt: TGTGCCAGTAGTATGGGACCTCTCTCTTACGAGCAGTACTTC
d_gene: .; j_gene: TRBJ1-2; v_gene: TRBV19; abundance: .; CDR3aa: CTSHRRMDTAYGYTF; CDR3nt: TGTACCAGTCACCGGCGTATGGACACAGCCTATGGCTACACCTTC
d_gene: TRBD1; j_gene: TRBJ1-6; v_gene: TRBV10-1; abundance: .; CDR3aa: CASSGTGDSPLHF; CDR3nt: TGCGCCAGCAGTGGAACAGGGGATTCACCCCTCCACTTT
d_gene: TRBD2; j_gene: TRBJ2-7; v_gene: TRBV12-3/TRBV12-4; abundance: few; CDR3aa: CASSSLGLAGSHEQYF; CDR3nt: TGTGCCAGCAGTTCCCTTGGACTAGCGGGATCCCACGAGCAGTACTTC
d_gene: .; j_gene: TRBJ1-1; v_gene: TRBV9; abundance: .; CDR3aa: CASSVAGPNTEAFF; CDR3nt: TGTGCCAGCAGCGTAGCTGGGCCGAACACTGAAGCTTTCTTT
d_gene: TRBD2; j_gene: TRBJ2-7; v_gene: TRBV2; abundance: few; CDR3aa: CASRGGPAYEQYF; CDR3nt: TGTGCCAGCAGGGGAGGGCCGGCCTACGAGCAGTACTTC
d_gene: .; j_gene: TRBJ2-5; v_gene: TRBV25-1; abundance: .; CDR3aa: CASSRAAQETQYF; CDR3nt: TGTGCCAGCAGTCGGGCGGCCCAAGAGACCCAGTACTTC
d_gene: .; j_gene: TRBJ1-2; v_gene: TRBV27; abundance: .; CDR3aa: CASSAFNSVYGYTF; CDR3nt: TGTGCCAGCAGTGCATTTAATTCGGTGTATGGCTACACCTTC
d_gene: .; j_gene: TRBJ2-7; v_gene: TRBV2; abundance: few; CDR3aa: CASRDRTSTYEQYF; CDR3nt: TGTGCCAGCAGGGACAGAACTTCTACCTACGAGCAGTACTTC
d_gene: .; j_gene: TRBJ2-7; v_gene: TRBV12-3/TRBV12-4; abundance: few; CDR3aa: CASSPGRGRGYEQYF; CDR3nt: TGTGCCAGCAGTCCTGGGAGGGGGCGCGGATACGAGCAGTACTTC
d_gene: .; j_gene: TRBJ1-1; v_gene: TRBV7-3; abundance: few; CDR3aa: CASTPGFKTEAFF; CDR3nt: TGTGCCAGCACCCCGGGATTTAAGACTGAAGCTTTCTTT
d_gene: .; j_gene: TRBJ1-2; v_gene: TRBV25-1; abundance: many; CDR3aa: CASSLSRGKGYTF; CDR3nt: TGTGCCAGCAGCCTGTCTCGGGGGAAGGGCTACACCTTC
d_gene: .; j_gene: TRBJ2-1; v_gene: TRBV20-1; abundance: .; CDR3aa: CSASYNEQLF; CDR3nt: TGCAGTGCTAGTTACAATGAGCAGCTCTTC
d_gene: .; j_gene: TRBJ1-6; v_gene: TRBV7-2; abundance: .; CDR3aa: CASSQETGVYSPLHF; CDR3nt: TGCGCCAGCAGCCAAGAGACCGGGGTGTATTCACCCCTCCACTTT
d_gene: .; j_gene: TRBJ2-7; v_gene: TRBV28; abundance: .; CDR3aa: CASSLKSEQYF; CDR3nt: TGTGCCAGCAGTTTGAAAAGCGAGCAGTACTTC
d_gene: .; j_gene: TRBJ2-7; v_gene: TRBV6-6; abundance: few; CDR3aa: CASSNLGPSEQYF; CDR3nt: TGTGCCAGCAGTAACCTCGGTCCGTCCGAGCAGTACTTC
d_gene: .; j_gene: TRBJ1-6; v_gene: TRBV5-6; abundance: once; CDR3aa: CASSLLALQRNSPLHF; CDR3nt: TGTGCCAGCAGCTTGCTGGCTCTACAGCGTAATTCGCCCCTCCACTTT
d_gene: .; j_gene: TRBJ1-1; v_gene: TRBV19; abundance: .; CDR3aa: CASSGWVNTEAFF; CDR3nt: TGTGCCAGTAGTGGTTGGGTGAACACTGAAGCTTTCTTT
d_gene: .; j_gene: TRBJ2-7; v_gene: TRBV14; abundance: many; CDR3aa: CASSSKREQYF; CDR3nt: TGTGCCAGCAGCTCCAAACGGGAGCAGTACTTC
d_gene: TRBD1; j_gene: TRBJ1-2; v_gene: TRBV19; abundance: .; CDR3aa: CASLETGRYGYTF; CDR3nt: TGTGCCAGTCTGGAGACAGGGCGTTATGGCTACACCTTC
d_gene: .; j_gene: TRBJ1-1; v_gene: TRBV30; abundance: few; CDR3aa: CAWSVVILNTEAFF; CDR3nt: TGTGCCTGGAGTGTTGTGATCCTGAACACTGAAGCTTTCTTT
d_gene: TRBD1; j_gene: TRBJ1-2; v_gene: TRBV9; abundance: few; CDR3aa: CASSHPQGGEGYTF; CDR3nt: TGTGCCAGCAGCCATCCTCAGGGGGGCGAAGGCTACACCTTC
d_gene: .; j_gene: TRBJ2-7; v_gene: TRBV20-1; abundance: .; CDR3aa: CSARSLRLGTYEQYF; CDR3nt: TGCAGTGCGCGGAGTTTAAGACTAGGAACCTACGAGCAGTACTTC
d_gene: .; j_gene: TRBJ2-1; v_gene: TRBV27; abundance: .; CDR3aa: CASSEQRGRGNEQFF; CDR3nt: TGTGCCAGCAGTGAACAGAGGGGCAGAGGCAATGAGCAGTTCTTC
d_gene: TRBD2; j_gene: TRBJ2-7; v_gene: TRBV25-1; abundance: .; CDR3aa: CASSWGGQREQYF; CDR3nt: TGTGCCAGCAGCTGGGGAGGGCAGCGCGAGCAGTACTTC
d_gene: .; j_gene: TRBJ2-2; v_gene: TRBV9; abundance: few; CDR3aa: CASSLEGEVDGELFF; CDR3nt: TGTGCCAGCAGCCTGGAGGGGGAGGTAGACGGGGAGCTGTTTTTT
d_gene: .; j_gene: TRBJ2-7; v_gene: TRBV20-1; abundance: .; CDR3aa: CSASDRGRRGLVSYEQYF; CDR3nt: TGCAGTGCTAGCGACAGGGGGAGAAGGGGACTAGTCTCCTACGAGCAGTACTTC
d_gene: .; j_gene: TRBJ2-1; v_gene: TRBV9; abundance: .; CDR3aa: CASSVGAGAGNEQFF; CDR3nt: TGTGCCAGCAGCGTGGGGGCGGGGGCAGGGAATGAGCAGTTCTTC
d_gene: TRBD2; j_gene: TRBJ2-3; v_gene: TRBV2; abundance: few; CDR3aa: CASSPLQRGPYTDTQYF; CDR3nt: TGTGCCAGCAGTCCCCTCCAGCGGGGGCCTTACACAGATACGCAGTATTTT
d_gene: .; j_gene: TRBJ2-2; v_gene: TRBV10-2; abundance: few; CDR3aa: CASSTGGQFTGELFF; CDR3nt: TGCGCCAGCAGTACGGGGGGACAGTTTACCGGGGAGCTGTTTTTT
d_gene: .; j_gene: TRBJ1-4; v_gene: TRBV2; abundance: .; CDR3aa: CASSEARGGGEKLFF; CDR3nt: TGTGCCAGCAGTGAAGCGCGTGGGGGGGGTGAAAAACTGTTTTTT
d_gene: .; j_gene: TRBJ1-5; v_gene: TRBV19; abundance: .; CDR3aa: CASSIQPPQPQHF; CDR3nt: TGTGCCAGTAGTATTCAGCCTCCTCAGCCCCAGCATTTT
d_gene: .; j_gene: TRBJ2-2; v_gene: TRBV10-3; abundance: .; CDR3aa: CAISGLEGAGELFF; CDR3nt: TGTGCCATCAGTGGGCTGGAGGGCGCCGGGGAGCTGTTTTTT
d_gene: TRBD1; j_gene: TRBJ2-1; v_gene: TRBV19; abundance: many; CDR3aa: CASTRTGSYNEQFF; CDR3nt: TGTGCCAGTACAAGGACAGGGTCCTACAATGAGCAGTTCTTC
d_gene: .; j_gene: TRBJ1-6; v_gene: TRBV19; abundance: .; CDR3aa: CASSTSGTTPHSPLHF; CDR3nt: TGTGCCAGTAGTACCTCCGGGACGACTCCACATTCACCCCTCCACTTT
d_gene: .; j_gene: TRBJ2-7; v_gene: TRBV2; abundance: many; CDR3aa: CASSVRDSYEQYF; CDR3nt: TGTGCCAGCAGTGTCCGGGATTCCTACGAGCAGTACTTC
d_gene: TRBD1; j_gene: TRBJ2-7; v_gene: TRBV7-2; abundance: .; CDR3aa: CTSSPYRDRDYEQYF; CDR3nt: TGTACCAGCAGTCCTTACCGGGACAGAGACTACGAGCAGTACTTC
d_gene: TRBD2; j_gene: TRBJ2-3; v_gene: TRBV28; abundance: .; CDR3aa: CASSLWGEGDTQYF; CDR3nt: TGTGCCAGCAGTTTATGGGGGGAGGGAGATACGCAGTATTTT
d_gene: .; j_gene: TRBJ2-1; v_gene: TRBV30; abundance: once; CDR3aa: CAWSYGQNNEQFF; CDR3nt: TGTGCCTGGAGCTATGGACAGAACAATGAGCAGTTCTTC
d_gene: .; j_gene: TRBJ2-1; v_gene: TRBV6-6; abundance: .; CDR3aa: CASTLGGEASYNEQFF; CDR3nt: TGTGCCAGCACCCTAGGGGGGGAGGCCTCCTACAATGAGCAGTTCTTC
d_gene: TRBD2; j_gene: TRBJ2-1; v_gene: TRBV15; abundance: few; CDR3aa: CATSIESGGAYNEQFF; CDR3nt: TGTGCCACCAGCATTGAGAGCGGGGGGGCCTACAATGAGCAGTTCTTC
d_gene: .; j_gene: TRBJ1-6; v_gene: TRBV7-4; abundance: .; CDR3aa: CASSARVSYNSPLHF; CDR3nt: TGTGCCAGCAGCGCCAGGGTGTCCTATAATTCACCCCTCCACTTT
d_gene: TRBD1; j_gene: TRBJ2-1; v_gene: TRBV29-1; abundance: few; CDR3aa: CSVRDRDNNEQFF; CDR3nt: TGCAGCGTCAGGGACAGGGATAACAATGAGCAGTTCTTC
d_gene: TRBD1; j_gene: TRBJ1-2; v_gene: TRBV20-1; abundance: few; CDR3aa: CSARNRDSNLLGGYTF; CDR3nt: TGCAGTGCTAGAAACCGGGACAGCAATCTATTAGGTGGCTACACCTTC
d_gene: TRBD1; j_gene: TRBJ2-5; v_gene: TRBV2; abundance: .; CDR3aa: CASSVAGQGKTQYF; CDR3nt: TGTGCCAGCAGTGTTGCGGGACAGGGCAAGACCCAGTACTTC
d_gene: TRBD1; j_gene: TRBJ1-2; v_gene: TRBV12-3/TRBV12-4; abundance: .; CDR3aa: CASSSGQGYYGYTF; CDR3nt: TGTGCCAGCAGTTCGGGACAGGGGTACTATGGCTACACCTTC
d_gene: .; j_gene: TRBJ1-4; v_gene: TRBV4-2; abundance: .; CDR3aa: CASSQDSTTPEKLFF; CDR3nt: TGTGCCAGCAGCCAAGATAGCACAACCCCCGAAAAACTGTTTTTT
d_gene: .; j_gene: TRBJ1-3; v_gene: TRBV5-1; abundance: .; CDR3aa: CASSQDRKPGNTIYF; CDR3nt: TGCGCCAGCAGCCAAGATCGGAAACCTGGAAACACCATATATTTT
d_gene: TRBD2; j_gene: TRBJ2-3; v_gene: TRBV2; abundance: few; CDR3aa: CASSVKLAGGSSTDTQYF; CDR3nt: TGTGCCAGCAGTGTCAAACTAGCGGGAGGGTCTAGCACAGATACGCAGTATTTT
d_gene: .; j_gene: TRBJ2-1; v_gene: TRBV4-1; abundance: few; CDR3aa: CASSQDLGNEQFF; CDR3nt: TGCGCCAGCAGCCAAGATTTGGGCAATGAGCAGTTCTTC
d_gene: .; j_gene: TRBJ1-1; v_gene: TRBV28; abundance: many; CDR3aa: CASRQGTTEAFF; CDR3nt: TGTGCCAGCAGGCAGGGTACCACTGAAGCTTTCTTT
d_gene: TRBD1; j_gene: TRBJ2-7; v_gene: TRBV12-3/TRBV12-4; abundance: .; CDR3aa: CASSLLGGGEQYF; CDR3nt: TGTGCCAGCAGTTTACTAGGGGGCGGGGAGCAGTACTTC
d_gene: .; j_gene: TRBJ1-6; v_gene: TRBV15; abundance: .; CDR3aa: CATSRVRTPRDYYNSPLHF; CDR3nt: TGTGCCACCAGCAGAGTAAGAACTCCCCGGGACTACTATAATTCACCCCTCCACTTT
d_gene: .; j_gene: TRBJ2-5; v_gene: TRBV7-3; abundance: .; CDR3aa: CASNRRTFQETQYF; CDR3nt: TGTGCCAGCAACCGAAGGACTTTCCAAGAGACCCAGTACTTC
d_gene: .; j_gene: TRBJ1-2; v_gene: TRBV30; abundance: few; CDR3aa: CAWRNSPQNYGYTF; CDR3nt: TGTGCCTGGAGAAACAGTCCCCAGAACTATGGCTACACCTTC
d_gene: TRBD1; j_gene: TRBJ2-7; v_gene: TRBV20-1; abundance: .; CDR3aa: CSAKPGQGALYEQYF; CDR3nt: TGCAGTGCTAAGCCAGGACAGGGGGCTTTGTACGAGCAGTACTTC